The 17 T cell receptor beta chains reported below all come from one sample, sequenced in a study of cytomegalovirus exposure and HLA in healthy donors. PCR involved 60 Vbeta and 13 Jbeta primers. Data came from immunoSEQ multiplex PCR; TCRdb stores just in-frame clones and leaves some out. This table holds more than 95,000 clones, approximately 80% found once. Source material: PBMCs. These receptor sequences come from a woman aged 18 to 35 in good health and CMV-seropositive.

This chain uses TRBV6-1 with TRBJ2-7; D possibly corresponds to TRBD2 (6 bases). Trimming cost V 1 base and J 5 bases, with 21 bases left between them. The CDR3 runs to 17 residues. The germline CDR1 and CDR2 sequences are MNHNS and SASEGT. CDR3 coding DNA: TGTGCCAGCAGTGAAGTCCCAGAGGGGATAGCGGACGACGAGCAGTACTTC. It specifies CASSEVPEGIADDEQYF.

The chain joins TRBV10-3 to TRBJ2-1; D unclear. With 6 bases removed from V and 5 bases from J, the gap between germline ends came to 8 bases. Germline V gene lookup returns CDR1 ENHRY and CDR2 SYGVKD. The CDR3 contains 12 residues. CDR3 nucleotide sequence: TGTGCCATCAGCTACTACGACAATGAGCAGTTCTTC. Amino acids: CAISYYDNEQFF.

This chain connects TRBV6-6 to TRBJ2-7; the D is unclear. Trimming took off 6 bases at V and 5 bases at J, with 11 bases between the two ends. The CDR3 contains 12 residues. Germline lookup yields CDR1 MNHNY and CDR2 SVGAGI (reference sequence). The DNA of the CDR3 is TGTGCCAGCAGGGCTCCAACCCACGAGCAGTACTTC. Its protein product is CASRAPTHEQYF.

V and J are TRBV27 and TRBJ2-7, with TRBD2 identical over 9 bases. Germline CDR1 and CDR2: MNHEY and SMNVEV (reference sequence). The V gene end was trimmed by 6 bases and the J gene end by 4 bases; junction bases not matched to a gene: 10. The CDR3 consists of 15 residues. CDR3 bases: TGTGCCAGCAGGCCGACCGGGACTAGCTGGTACGAGCAGTACTTC. Its protein product is CASRPTGTSWYEQYF.

The rearrangement uses TRBV28 and TRBJ1-6, with 8 bases fitting TRBD1. The V segment lost 3 bases and the J segment 8 bases; nucleotides outside the gene matches: 6. Germline CDR1 and CDR2: MDHEN and SYDVKM. This CDR3 is built from 15 residues. CDR3: CASSFVAGGYSPLHF. CDR3 nucleotide sequence: TGTGCCAGCAGTTTCGTGGCAGGGGGCTATTCACCCCTCCACTTT.

This clone was counted between two and nine times. CDR3 sequence reads: CAGRQGVGTEAFF. CDR3 DNA: TGTGCCGGCCGACAGGGGGTAGGTACTGAAGCTTTCTTT. This chain links TRBV30 with TRBJ1-1; 9 bases map to TRBD1. The V segment lost 8 bases and the J segment 5 bases; nucleotides outside the gene matches: 9. The CDR3 covers 13 residues. In germline, CDR1 is GTSNPN, CDR2 SVGIG (reference sequence).

This clone was seen a single time. J is TRBJ2-1 and V is TRBV5-1; TRBD2 agrees at 14 bases. The V segment lost 0 bases and the J segment 9 bases; nucleotides outside the gene matches: 5. Per germline, CDR1 SGHRS and CDR2 YFSETQ. This CDR3 contains 16 residues. The CDR3 sequence: CASSLAGGLAGVEQFF. CDR3 coding DNA: TGCGCCAGCAGCTTGGCCGGGGGACTAGCGGGAGTTGAGCAGTTCTTC.

With regard to this clone: Compared with germline, one end of the junction differs, possibly owing to a read error. V and J are TRBV6-1 and TRBJ2-1; 14 bases map to TRBD2. The germline V gene encodes CDR1 MNHNS and CDR2 SASEGT. CDR3 length: 18 amino acids. CDR3 DNA sequence: TGTGCCAGCAGTGATCCGGGGGGACTAGCGGGAGACTACGATGAGCAGTTCTTC. It codes for CASSDPGGLAGDYDEQFF.

The V call is TRBV7-9, the J call TRBJ1-5; 8 nucleotides match TRBD1. V was clipped by 5 bases and J by 0 bases; unmatched bases: 6. Germline CDR1 and CDR2: SEHNR and FQNEAQ (reference sequence). This CDR3 is 16 amino acids long. CDR3 in DNA: TGTGCCAGCAGCCTAGGACAGGGCGGTAGCAATCAGCCCCAGCATTTT. Translated, it gives CASSLGQGGSNQPQHF.

This clone was counted once. The chain has TRBV28 and TRBJ2-1; 7 nucleotides match TRBD2. Germline-derived CDR1 and CDR2 are MDHEN and SYDVKM. CDR3 length equals 18 residues. V gave up 3 bases and J gave up 6 bases; unmatched junction bases: 17. CDR3 sequence reads: CASSFFVARESRTNEQFF. The DNA of the CDR3 is TGTGCCAGCAGTTTTTTCGTAGCGCGGGAGAGCCGAACCAATGAGCAGTTCTTC.

The CDR3 spells CASSLETSVGANVLTF. CDR3 sequence (DNA): TGCGCCAGCAGCTTGGAAACCTCGGTCGGGGCCAACGTCCTGACTTTC. The chain recombines TRBV5-1 with TRBJ2-6; D uncertain. V gave up 0 bases and J gave up 4 bases, with 11 bases separating them. Germline CDR1 and CDR2: SGHRS and YFSETQ. CDR3 size: 16 residues.

The chain has TRBV30 and TRBJ2-3; weak D call: TRBD2 (6 bases). The CDR3 extends over 14 amino acids. Trimming pared 0 bases from V and 2 bases from J, leaving 9 bases between. Germline V gene sequence: CDR1 GTSNPN, CDR2 SVGIG (reference sequence). The CDR3 sequence is CAWSVGDSTDTQYF. The CDR3 DNA reads TGTGCCTGGAGTGTTGGGGACTCCACAGATACGCAGTATTTT. Full variable domain (rest looked up from reference TRBV30 and TRBJ2-3): SQTIHQWPATLVQPVGSPLSLECTVEGTSNPNLYWYRQAAGRGLQLLFYSVGIGQISSEVPQNLSASRPQDRQFILSSKKLLLSDSGFYLCAWSVGDSTDTQYFGPGTRLTVL.

This clone was observed a single time. The chain employs TRBV9 and TRBJ2-1; 15 positions match TRBD2. Germline V gene data show CDR1 as SGDLS and CDR2 as YYNGEE. J gave up 4 bases and V 3 bases, and 8 bases lay outside the gene matches. The CDR3 extends over 18 amino acids. CDR3 sequence (DNA): TGTGCCAGCAGCGGGGGACTAGCGGGAGGATCGGGGTACAATGAGCAGTTCTTC. It specifies CASSGGLAGGSGYNEQFF.

A note on this clone: Sequence at one end of the junction differs from germline and may be a read error. The chain joins TRBV6-1 to TRBJ1-4; 10 nucleotides line up with TRBD1. Germline V gene sequence: CDR1 MNHNS, CDR2 SASEGT. This CDR3 comprises 14 residues. The CDR3: CASSGQGALEKPFF. The CDR3 DNA is TGTGCCAGCAGTGGACAGGGGGCTCTTGAAAAACCGTTTTTT.

The chain carries TRBV11-2 and TRBJ1-2; TRBD1 matches at 9 bases. V was clipped by 6 bases and J by 4 bases; unmatched bases: 0. Per germline, CDR1 SGHAT and CDR2 FQNNGV. The CDR3 sequence is 12 residues long. Written as DNA, the CDR3 is TGTGCCAGCAGGGGACAGGGCTATGGCTACACCTTC. This sequence encodes CASRGQGYGYTF.

This clone was observed a single time. The chain uses TRBV28 and TRBJ2-1; a weak D match, TRBD2 (6 bases). The CDR3 contains 15 residues. Germline values: CDR1 MDHEN, CDR2 SYDVKM. The V gene lost 3 bases and the J gene lost 9 bases, with 18 bases spanning the gap. This CDR3 reads CASSLWRDNRGEQFF. DNA of the CDR3: TGTGCCAGCAGTTTGTGGCGGGATAATAGGGGTGAGCAGTTCTTC.

In its sample, this clone was seen once. The chain joins TRBV7-9 to TRBJ2-1; D gene uncertain. V lost 2 bases and J 7 bases, leaving 9 bases between the germline ends. This CDR3 has 13 residues. Germline-derived CDR1 and CDR2 are SEHNR and FQNEAQ (reference sequence). The CDR3 spells CASSLLGLNEQFF. The CDR3 bases are TGTGCCAGCAGCTTACTAGGTTTGAATGAGCAGTTCTTC.